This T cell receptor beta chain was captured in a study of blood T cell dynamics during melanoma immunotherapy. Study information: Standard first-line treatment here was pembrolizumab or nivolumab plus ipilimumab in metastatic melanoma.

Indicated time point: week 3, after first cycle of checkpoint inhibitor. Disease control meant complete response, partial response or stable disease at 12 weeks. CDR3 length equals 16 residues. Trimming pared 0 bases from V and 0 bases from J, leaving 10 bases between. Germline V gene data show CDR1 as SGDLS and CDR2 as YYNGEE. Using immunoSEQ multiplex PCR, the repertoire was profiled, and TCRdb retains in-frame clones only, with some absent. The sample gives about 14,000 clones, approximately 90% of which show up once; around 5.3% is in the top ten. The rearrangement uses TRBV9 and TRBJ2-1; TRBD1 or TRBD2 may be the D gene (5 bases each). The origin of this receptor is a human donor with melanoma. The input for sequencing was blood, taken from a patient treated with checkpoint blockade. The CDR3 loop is CASSVGVGPSYNEQFF. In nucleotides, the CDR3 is TGTGCCAGCAGCGTAGGGGTGGGACCCTCCTACAATGAGCAGTTCTTC.